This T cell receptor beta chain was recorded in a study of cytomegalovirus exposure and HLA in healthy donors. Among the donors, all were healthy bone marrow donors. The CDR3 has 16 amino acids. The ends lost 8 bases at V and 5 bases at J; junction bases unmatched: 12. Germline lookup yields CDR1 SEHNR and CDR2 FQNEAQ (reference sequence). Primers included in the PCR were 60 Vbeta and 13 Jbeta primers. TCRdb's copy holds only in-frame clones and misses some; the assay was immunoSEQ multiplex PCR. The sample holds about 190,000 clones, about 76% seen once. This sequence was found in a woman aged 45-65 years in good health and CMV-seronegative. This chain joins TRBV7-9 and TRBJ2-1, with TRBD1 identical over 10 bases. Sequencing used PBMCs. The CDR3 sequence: CASPPVIGQGDNEQFF. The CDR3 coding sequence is TGTGCCAGCCCCCCGGTGATCGGACAGGGGGACAATGAGCAGTTCTTC.